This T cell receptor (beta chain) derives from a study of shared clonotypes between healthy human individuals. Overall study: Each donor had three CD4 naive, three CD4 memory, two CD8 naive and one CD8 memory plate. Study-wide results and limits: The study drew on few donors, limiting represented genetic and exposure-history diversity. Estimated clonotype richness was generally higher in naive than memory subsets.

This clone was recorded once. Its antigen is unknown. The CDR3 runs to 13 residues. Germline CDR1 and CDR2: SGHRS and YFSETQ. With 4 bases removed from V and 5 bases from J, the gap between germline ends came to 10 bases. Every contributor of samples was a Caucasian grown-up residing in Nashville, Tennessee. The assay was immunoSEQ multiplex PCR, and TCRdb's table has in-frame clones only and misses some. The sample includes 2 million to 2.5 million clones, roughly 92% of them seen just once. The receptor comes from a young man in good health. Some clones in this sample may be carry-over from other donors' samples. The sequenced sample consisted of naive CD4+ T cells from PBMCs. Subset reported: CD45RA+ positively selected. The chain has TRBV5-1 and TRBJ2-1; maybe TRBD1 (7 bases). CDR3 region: CASSAGQHNEQFF. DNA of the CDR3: TGCGCCAGCAGCGCGGGACAGCACAATGAGCAGTTCTTC.